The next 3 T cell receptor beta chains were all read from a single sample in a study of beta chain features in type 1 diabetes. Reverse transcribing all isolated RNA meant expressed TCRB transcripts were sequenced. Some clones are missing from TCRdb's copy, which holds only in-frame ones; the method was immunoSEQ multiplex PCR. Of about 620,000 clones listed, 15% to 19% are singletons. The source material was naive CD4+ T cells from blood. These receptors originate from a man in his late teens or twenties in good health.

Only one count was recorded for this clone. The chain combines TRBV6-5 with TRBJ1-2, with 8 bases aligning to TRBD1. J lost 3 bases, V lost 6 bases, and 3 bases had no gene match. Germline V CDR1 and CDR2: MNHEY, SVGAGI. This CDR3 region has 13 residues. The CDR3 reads CASRRQGYYGYTF. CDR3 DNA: TGTGCCAGCAGGCGACAGGGGTACTATGGCTACACCTTC.

As DNA, the CDR3 is TGTGCCAGCAGCTTAGCCTGGAACTACGAGCAGTACTTC. Residues: CASSLAWNYEQYF. J is TRBJ2-7 and V is TRBV7-2, with no clear D. There are 13 residues in the CDR3. The V gene's germline CDR1 is SGHTA and CDR2 FQGNSA. V shed 0 bases and J shed 3 bases, with 6 bases lying between them.

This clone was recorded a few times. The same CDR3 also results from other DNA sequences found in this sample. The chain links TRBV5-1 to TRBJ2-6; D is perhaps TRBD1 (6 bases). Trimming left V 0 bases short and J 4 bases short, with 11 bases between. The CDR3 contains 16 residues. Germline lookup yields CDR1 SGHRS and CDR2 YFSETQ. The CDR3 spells CASSLAWGRGANVLTF. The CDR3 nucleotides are TGCGCCAGCAGCTTGGCTTGGGGGCGAGGGGCCAACGTCCTGACTTTC.